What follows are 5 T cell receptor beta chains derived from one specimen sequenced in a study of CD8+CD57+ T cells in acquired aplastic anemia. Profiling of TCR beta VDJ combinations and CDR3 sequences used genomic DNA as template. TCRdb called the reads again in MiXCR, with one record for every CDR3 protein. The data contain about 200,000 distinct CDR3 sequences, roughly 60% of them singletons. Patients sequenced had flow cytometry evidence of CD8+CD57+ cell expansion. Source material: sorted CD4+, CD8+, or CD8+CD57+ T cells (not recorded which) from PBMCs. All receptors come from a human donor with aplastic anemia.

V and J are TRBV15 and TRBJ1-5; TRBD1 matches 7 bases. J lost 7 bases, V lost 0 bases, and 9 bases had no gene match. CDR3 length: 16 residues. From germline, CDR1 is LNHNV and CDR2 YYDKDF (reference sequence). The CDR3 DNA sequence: TGTGCCACCAGCAGAGATCTGGGACAGCCCCACCAGCCCCAGCATTTT. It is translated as CATSRDLGQPHQPQHF. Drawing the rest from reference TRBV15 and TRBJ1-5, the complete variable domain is DAMVIQNPRYQVTQFGKPVTLSCSQTLNHNVMYWYQQKSSQAPKLLFHYYDKDFNNEADTPDNFQSRRPNTSFCFLDIRSPGLGDTAMYLCATSRDLGQPHQPQHFGDGTRLSIL.

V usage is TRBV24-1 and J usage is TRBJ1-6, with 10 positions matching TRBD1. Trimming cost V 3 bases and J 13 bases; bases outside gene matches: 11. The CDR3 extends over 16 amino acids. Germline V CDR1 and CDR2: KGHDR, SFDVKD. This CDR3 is CATSDPLTGGEMPLHF. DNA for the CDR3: TGTGCCACCAGTGATCCGCTGACAGGGGGCGAAATGCCCCTCCACTTT.

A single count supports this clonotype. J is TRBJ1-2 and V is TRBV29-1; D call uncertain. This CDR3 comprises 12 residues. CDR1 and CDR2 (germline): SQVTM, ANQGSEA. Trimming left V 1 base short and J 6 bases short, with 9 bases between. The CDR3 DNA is TGCAGCGTTGAAGGATACGGACATGGCTACACCTTC. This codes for CSVEGYGHGYTF.

The CDR3 spells CSASQLQSNEKLFF. CDR3 nucleotide sequence: TGCAGTGCTTCTCAACTACAGTCTAATGAAAAACTGTTTTTT. The J gene is TRBJ1-4, the V gene TRBV20-1, with unresolved D. The CDR3 is 14 residues long. The germline gives CDR1 DFQATT, CDR2 SNEGSKA (reference sequence). V lost 5 bases, J lost 3 bases, and 13 bases lay in between.

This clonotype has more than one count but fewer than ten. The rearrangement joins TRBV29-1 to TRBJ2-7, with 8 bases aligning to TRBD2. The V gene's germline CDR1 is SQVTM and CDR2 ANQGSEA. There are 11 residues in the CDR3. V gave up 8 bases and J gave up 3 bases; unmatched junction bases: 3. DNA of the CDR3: TGCAGCATCACTAGCGGCTACGAGCAGTACTTC. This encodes CSITSGYEQYF.